Presented here are 25 T cell receptor beta chains from one specimen sequenced in a study of T cell changes during pregnancy in multiple sclerosis. The assay was immunoSEQ multiplex PCR, and TCRdb's table has in-frame clones only and misses some. The top ten clones hold more than 0.8% of a sample with more than 85,000 clones, about 94% of them seen once. The sample consisted of peripheral blood, taken before pregnancy. The receptors were sampled from a female donor with multiple sclerosis, enrolled in a pregnancy study.

The chain joins TRBV6-1 to TRBJ2-7; tentative D call: TRBD1 (6 bases). With 1 base removed from V and 5 bases from J, the gap between germline ends came to 12 bases. This CDR3 comprises 14 residues. Germline V gene sequence: CDR1 MNHNS, CDR2 SASEGT. For the CDR3, the DNA is TGTGCCAGCAGTGAAGAAGCAGGGGAAGACGAGCAGTACTTC. Its protein is CASSEEAGEDEQYF.

V is TRBV30 and J is TRBJ1-1, with TRBD1 matching 10 bases. The length of the CDR3 is 13 residues. After removal of 5 bases from V and 7 bases from J, the junction contained 7 bases not matched to a gene. In germline, CDR1 is GTSNPN, CDR2 SVGIG (reference sequence). The CDR3 nucleotides read TGTGCCTGGGGATGGGGACAGGGGCTTGAAGCTTTCTTT. It translates to CAWGWGQGLEAFF. The complete variable domain, with remaining parts taken from reference TRBV30 and TRBJ1-1, reads SQTIHQWPATLVQPVGSPLSLECTVEGTSNPNLYWYRQAAGRGLQLLFYSVGIGQISSEVPQNLSASRPQDRQFILSSKKLLLSDSGFYLCAWGWGQGLEAFFGQGTRLTVV.

The rearrangement links TRBV19 to TRBJ2-1; 14 bases are shared with TRBD2. Germline CDR1 is LNHDA and CDR2 is SQIVND (reference sequence). The CDR3 contains 15 residues. With 3 bases clipped from V and 9 bases from J, the junction kept 4 bases outside the gene matches. In nucleotides, the CDR3 is TGTGCCAGTAGTATCGGGACTAGCGGGAGTTCTGAGCAGTTCTTC. Translation gives CASSIGTSGSSEQFF.

The chain couples TRBV6-1 to TRBJ2-1; no reliable D call. CDR3 length: 15 residues. Germline values: CDR1 MNHNS, CDR2 SASEGT. V was clipped by 7 bases and J by 0 bases, with 13 bases between them. The CDR3 DNA is TGTGCCAGCACCGCGCGGCGGAGCTCCTACAATGAGCAGTTCTTC. Amino acids: CASTARRSSYNEQFF.

The chain carries TRBV19 and TRBJ1-2; a possible D gene is TRBD1 (6 bases). V was cut by 7 bases and J by 4 bases, with 16 bases left in between. Looked up from germline, CDR1 is LNHDA and CDR2 is SQIVND (reference sequence). The length of the CDR3 is 14 residues. The CDR3 loop reads CASIRQGRGYGYTF. The CDR3 DNA reads TGTGCCAGTATTCGGCAGGGGAGAGGCTATGGCTACACCTTC.

This clone was observed once. The CDR3 reads CASSWTRGTYNEQFF. The CDR3 DNA is TGTGCCAGTAGTTGGACTAGAGGGACCTACAATGAGCAGTTCTTC. The V call is TRBV19, the J call TRBJ2-1; 7 bases align to TRBD2. The trim removed 5 bases at V and 2 bases at J, leaving 6 bases unmatched. CDR1 and CDR2 (germline): LNHDA, SQIVND (reference sequence). The CDR3 is 15 amino acids.

The chain links TRBV7-9 to TRBJ2-5; possible D gene TRBD1, 6 bases. The CDR3 has 14 amino acids. Trimming took off 7 bases at V and 3 bases at J, with 15 bases between the two ends. The germline V gene has CDR1 SEHNR and CDR2 FQNEAQ (reference sequence). CDR3 region: CASTRRGGEETQYF. In DNA form, the CDR3 reads TGTGCCAGCACCCGGAGAGGGGGAGAAGAGACCCAGTACTTC.

CDR3 sequence reads: CASKAGGDTQYF. The CDR3 nucleotides read TGTGCCAGTAAAGCGGGGGGGGATACGCAGTATTTT. The chain has TRBV19 and TRBJ2-3; 10 bases match TRBD2. CDR3 length: 12 amino acids. Trimming at V came to 7 bases and at J to 6 bases, leaving 1 base not matched to a gene. From germline, CDR1 is LNHDA and CDR2 SQIVND (reference sequence).

The rearrangement links TRBV5-1 to TRBJ2-1, with 7 bases matching TRBD2. In germline, CDR1 is SGHRS, CDR2 YFSETQ. The CDR3 runs to 15 residues. With V trimmed by 4 bases and J by 2 bases, 6 bases remained unmatched. The CDR3 sequence is CASSHAGVPYNEQFF. The DNA of the CDR3 is TGCGCCAGCAGCCACGCGGGAGTCCCCTACAATGAGCAGTTCTTC.

This clone was seen just once. The V gene is TRBV4-1, the J gene TRBJ2-3; 9 nucleotides line up with TRBD1. The CDR3 is 15 residues long. Per germline, CDR1 MGHRA and CDR2 YSYEKL. The V segment lost 3 bases and the J segment 3 bases; nucleotides outside the gene matches: 4. CDR3 protein: CASSHQTGGTDTQYF. The CDR3 nucleotides are TGCGCCAGCAGCCATCAGACAGGGGGTACAGATACGCAGTATTTT.

The V call is TRBV15, the J call TRBJ2-5; 7 nucleotides align to TRBD1. Trimming at V came to 0 bases and at J to 5 bases, leaving 6 bases not matched to a gene. From germline, CDR1 is LNHNV and CDR2 YYDKDF (reference sequence). The length of the CDR3 is 15 residues. CDR3 amino acids: CATSREIGGGETQYF. CDR3 nucleotides: TGTGCCACCAGCAGAGAGATAGGGGGCGGGGAGACCCAGTACTTC. Full variable domain (missing parts from reference TRBV15 and TRBJ2-5): DAMVIQNPRYQVTQFGKPVTLSCSQTLNHNVMYWYQQKSSQAPKLLFHYYDKDFNNEADTPDNFQSRRPNTSFCFLDIRSPGLGDTAMYLCATSREIGGGETQYFGPGTRLLVL.

The chain couples TRBV2 to TRBJ1-2; 9 bases fit TRBD1. Germline V gene sequence: CDR1 SNHLY, CDR2 FYNNEI. The CDR3 is made up of 13 amino acids. V shed 10 bases, J shed 3 bases, and the junction held 6 bases outside the gene matches. As DNA, the CDR3 is TGTGCCACCCGGACAGGGGAAGACTATGGCTACACCTTC. The encoded protein is CATRTGEDYGYTF.

J is TRBJ2-6 and V is TRBV29-1; 9 bases map to TRBD1. V shed 7 bases and J 1 base; nucleotides not matched to a gene: 11. The germline V gene has CDR1 SQVTM and CDR2 ANQGSEA. The CDR3 spans 17 residues. CDR3 protein: CSGWGDRVGSGANVLTF. In nucleotides, the CDR3 is TGCAGCGGATGGGGGGACAGGGTAGGGTCTGGGGCCAACGTCCTGACTTTC.

The V and J genes are TRBV5-6 and TRBJ2-1; no definite D call. CDR1 SGHDT and CDR2 YYEEEE come from the germline V gene. This CDR3 has 13 amino acids. The germline V and J ends were trimmed by 2 bases and 7 bases, with 10 bases remaining between them. CDR3 sequence: CASSLTPKNEQFF. The CDR3 DNA reads as TGTGCCAGCAGCTTAACTCCGAAAAATGAGCAGTTCTTC.

The V call is TRBV6-6, the J call TRBJ2-3; TRBD2 matches 7 bases. V lost 0 bases, J lost 0 bases, and 0 bases stayed unmatched. This CDR3 is 15 amino acids long. Germline-derived CDR1 and CDR2 are MNHNY and SVGAGI (reference sequence). CDR3 amino acids: CASSYSGGSTDTQYF. In DNA, the CDR3 is TGTGCCAGCAGTTACTCGGGGGGGAGCACAGATACGCAGTATTTT.

This clone is a singleton in its sample. This chain connects TRBV27 to TRBJ1-1, with D hard to call. Per germline, CDR1 MNHEY and CDR2 SMNVEV (reference sequence). Trimming removed 6 bases from V and 3 bases from J, with 11 bases in between. CDR3 size: 13 residues. The CDR3 nucleotides read TGTGCCAGCAGCTACACACAGTACACTGAAGCTTTCTTT. Translation: CASSYTQYTEAFF.

This clone has just one count. The rearrangement links TRBV6-1 to TRBJ1-5; TRBD1 agrees at 7 bases. This CDR3 is built from 15 residues. Trimming at V came to 5 bases and at J to 2 bases, leaving 6 bases not matched to a gene. CDR1 and CDR2 from the germline V gene are MNHNS and SASEGT. CDR3 bases: TGTGCCAGCAGTAGTGACAGGGCCCGCAATCAGCCCCAGCATTTT. Amino acids: CASSSDRARNQPQHF.

The chain recombines TRBV27 with TRBJ2-1, with 7 positions matching TRBD1. The V gene end was trimmed by 6 bases and the J gene end by 7 bases; junction bases not matched to a gene: 18. The germline gives CDR1 MNHEY, CDR2 SMNVEV (reference sequence). The CDR3 totals 17 residues. The CDR3 protein is CASSLKMGDSASNEQFF. CDR3 DNA: TGTGCCAGCAGCCTAAAGATGGGGGACAGCGCATCGAATGAGCAGTTCTTC.

This clone appeared once. This chain connects TRBV27 to TRBJ1-2, with 7 bases aligning to TRBD1. The CDR3 runs to 16 residues. The V gene end was trimmed by 3 bases and the J gene end by 8 bases; junction bases not matched to a gene: 15. Per the germline V gene, CDR1 is MNHEY and CDR2 is SMNVEV (reference sequence). In nucleotides, the CDR3 is TGTGCCAGCAGTTTTGCGGAGGAACAGGGGTTTCGCGGCTACACCTTC. It codes for CASSFAEEQGFRGYTF.

The J gene is TRBJ2-1, the V gene TRBV4-2; 8 bases are a match to TRBD2. The CDR3 totals 16 residues. Trimming at V came to 2 bases and at J to 7 bases, leaving 10 bases not matched to a gene. CDR1 is LGHNA, CDR2 YNFKEQ, per germline. The CDR3: CASSQSSGSGVNEQFF. Written as DNA, the CDR3 is TGTGCCAGCAGCCAATCAAGCGGGAGCGGGGTTAATGAGCAGTTCTTC.

The chain employs TRBV6-1 and TRBJ1-4; D not resolved. The CDR3 extends over 15 amino acids. Per germline, CDR1 MNHNS and CDR2 SASEGT. The ends were cut back, 7 bases at V and 0 bases at J, with 12 bases in the middle. CDR3 in amino acids: CASTPIVATNEKLFF. The DNA for the CDR3 is TGTGCCAGCACCCCGATAGTGGCAACTAATGAAAAACTGTTTTTT.

This rearrangement joins TRBV6-1 to TRBJ1-5; TRBD1 might be the D (5 bases). This CDR3 spans 16 amino acids. Germline loops: CDR1 MNHNS, CDR2 SASEGT. Trimming pared 4 bases from V and 1 base from J, leaving 14 bases between. CDR3 nucleotides: TGTGCCAGCAGTGTTCTTCAGGGAACAAGCAATCAGCCCCAGCATTTT. As protein: CASSVLQGTSNQPQHF.

This chain links TRBV5-8 with TRBJ2-7; 15 positions match TRBD2. In germline, CDR1 is SGHTS, CDR2 YDEGEE. CDR3 size: 17 residues. Trimming cost V 4 bases and J 6 bases; bases outside gene matches: 11. CDR3 DNA sequence: TGTGCCAGCAGCCAAGGGACTAGCGGGAGGAAGTTGGGCGAGCAGTACTTC. Its translation: CASSQGTSGRKLGEQYF.

This clone appeared a single time. The CDR3: CASSYDSGYTF. The CDR3 DNA reads as TGTGCCAGCAGTTACGACAGTGGCTACACCTTC. This chain links TRBV28 with TRBJ1-2, with D possibly being TRBD1 (5 bases). CDR3 length: 11 residues. Germline-derived CDR1 and CDR2 are MDHEN and SYDVKM. Trimming pared 4 bases from V and 7 bases from J, leaving 7 bases between.

The rearrangement uses TRBV7-3 and TRBJ2-1; D perhaps matches TRBD1 (8 bases). Germline loops: CDR1 SGHTA, CDR2 FQGTGA. Trimming removed 5 bases from V and 9 bases from J, with 26 bases in between. This CDR3 contains 17 residues. The CDR3 sequence is CASSDRSTGEGKGEQFF. The CDR3 DNA reads as TGTGCCAGCAGCGACCGATCGACAGGGGAGGGTAAGGGTGAGCAGTTCTTC.